One and the same sample provided the 29 T cell receptor beta chains below, sequenced in a study of CD8 T cells in Susac syndrome (dated by TCRdb to about 2019). Library method: the immunoSEQ multiplex PCR assay. RNA was extracted using the RNeasy kit, and about 0.5 to 1 microgram was reverse transcribed with random hexamers. TCRdb reprocessed the public reads (quality trimming at Q25 with fastp, clone calling with MiXCR) and kept in-frame beta chains. Rows with a matching CDR3 protein are joined into one entry that keeps the most common DNA and genes. This sample is represented by tens of thousands of distinct CDR3 sequences; roughly 93% of them were singletons. The ten largest clones take up 0.4% to 0.65% of the sample. What was sequenced was CD8+ T cells from PBMCs. Receptors originate from a human donor with multiple sclerosis.

For the CDR3, the DNA is TGCGCCAGCAGCCGGGGCCCGCAACTGACCGGGGAGCTGTTTTTT. Translating it yields CASSRGPQLTGELFF. The V gene is TRBV4-1, the J gene TRBJ2-2; TRBD1 is a possible D gene (5 bases). CDR1 is MGHRA, CDR2 YSYEKL, per germline. V was clipped by 4 bases and J by 5 bases, with 14 bases between them. The CDR3 is made up of 15 amino acids.

V usage is TRBV5-1 and J usage is TRBJ2-2; D remains ambiguous. This CDR3 has 16 amino acids. The V and J ends lost 0 bases and 5 bases respectively, with 14 bases between them. CDR1 and CDR2 from the germline V gene are SGHRS and YFSETQ. The CDR3 loop is CASSLAGPARTGELFF. The CDR3 DNA follows: TGCGCCAGCAGCTTGGCCGGACCGGCGCGTACCGGGGAGCTGTTTTTT.

The CDR3 is CASSPPAGTGSNVLTF. The DNA of the CDR3 is TGTGCCAGCAGCCCACCCGCAGGGACAGGGAGCAACGTCCTGACTTTC. The chain has TRBV7-9 and TRBJ2-6, with 9 bases that match TRBD1. After removal of 5 bases from V and 9 bases from J, the junction contained 11 bases not matched to a gene. Germline loops: CDR1 SEHNR, CDR2 FQNEAQ (reference sequence). The CDR3 contains 16 residues.

The chain carries TRBV5-1 and TRBJ2-7; a weak D match, TRBD2 (6 bases). V shed 4 bases and J shed 0 bases, with 17 bases lying between them. This CDR3 is 16 amino acids long. In germline, CDR1 is SGHRS, CDR2 YFSETQ. The CDR3 is CASSRRDLINSYEQYF. The CDR3, as DNA: TGCGCCAGCAGCCGGCGGGATCTCATTAACTCCTACGAGCAGTACTTC.

V is TRBV13 and J is TRBJ2-2; TRBD2 aligns across 9 bases. Germline CDR1 and CDR2: PRHDT and FYEKMQ (reference sequence). This CDR3 is 15 amino acids long. V trimming: 5 bases; J trimming: 3 bases; junction bases outside the gene matches: 4. CDR3 sequence (DNA): TGTGCCAGCAGCCCTAGCGGGGAGGACACCGGGGAGCTGTTTTTT. As protein: CASSPSGEDTGELFF.

The V and J genes are TRBV11-1 and TRBJ2-1; the match to TRBD2 covers 7 bases. CDR3 size: 11 residues. The germline CDR1 and CDR2 sequences are SGHAT and FQDESV (reference sequence). The trim removed 8 bases at V and 9 bases at J, leaving 4 bases unmatched. This CDR3 is CASGEGVEQFF. The CDR3 DNA follows: TGTGCCAGCGGGGAGGGTGTTGAGCAGTTCTTC.

As regards this clonotype: Germline is not matched at one junction end, which may reflect a read error. The V and J genes are TRBV6-5 and TRBJ1-1; 7 nucleotides line up with TRBD1. CDR1 and CDR2 (germline): MNHEY, SVGAGI. CDR3 length: 15 amino acids. The CDR3 region is CANSFTGGKGAEAFF. CDR3 sequence (DNA): TGTGCCAACAGTTTCACGGGGGGGAAGGGGGCAGAAGCTTTCTTT.

This clonotype was counted once. V usage is TRBV7-9 and J usage is TRBJ1-2; D unclear. The CDR3 is 14 residues long. The germline V gene encodes CDR1 SEHNR and CDR2 FQNEAQ (reference sequence). Trimming cost V 6 bases and J 4 bases, with 15 bases left between them. The CDR3 sequence is CASSSQTLSYGYTF. CDR3 nucleotides: TGTGCCAGCAGTTCGCAGACACTTAGCTATGGCTACACCTTC.

This sequence joins TRBV10-3 and TRBJ2-1, with D tentatively TRBD2 (6 bases). This CDR3 contains 17 residues. Germline values: CDR1 ENHRY, CDR2 SYGVKD. The V and J ends lost 3 bases and 0 bases respectively, with 15 bases between them. The CDR3 sequence is CAISDPTSRSSYNEQFF. CDR3 DNA: TGTGCCATCAGTGACCCTACTAGCCGCAGCTCCTACAATGAGCAGTTCTTC.

The chain is built from TRBV7-9 and TRBJ1-1; D is possibly TRBD1 (5 bases). Germline CDR1 SEHNR, CDR2 FQNEAQ (reference sequence). V was shortened by 7 bases and J by 1 base, with 16 bases between the two germline ends. CDR3 length equals 15 residues. The CDR3 protein is CASTSPRTSNTEAFF. In nucleotides, the CDR3 is TGTGCCAGCACCTCTCCCAGGACATCGAACACTGAAGCTTTCTTT.

The rearrangement joins TRBV7-3 to TRBJ1-1; D not resolved. The V gene's germline CDR1 is SGHTA and CDR2 FQGTGA. V was pared by 4 bases and J by 0 bases, with 6 bases between. The length of the CDR3 is 13 residues. Here the CDR3 reads CASSSNLNTEAFF. CDR3 nucleotides: TGTGCCAGCAGCTCGAACTTGAACACTGAAGCTTTCTTT. Full variable domain (remainder filled in from reference TRBV7-3 and TRBJ1-1): GAGVSQTPSNKVTEKGKYVELRCDPISGHTALYWYRQSLGQGPEFLIYFQGTGAADDSGLPNDRFFAVRPEGSVSTLKIQRTERGDSAVYLCASSSNLNTEAFFGQGTRLTVV.

J is TRBJ2-5 and V is TRBV7-9; TRBD1 agrees at 7 bases. CDR1 SEHNR and CDR2 FQNEAQ come from the germline V gene (reference sequence). J was trimmed by 3 bases and V by 5 bases; bases with no gene match: 9. There are 15 residues in the CDR3. This CDR3 is CASSVQQGVEETQYF. CDR3 bases: TGTGCCAGCAGCGTTCAGCAGGGGGTTGAAGAGACCCAGTACTTC.

This clonotype was recorded once. This chain connects TRBV5-4 to TRBJ2-7; 9 bases align to TRBD1. Looked up from germline, CDR1 is SGHNT and CDR2 is YYREEE (reference sequence). CDR3 size: 12 residues. The J segment lost 2 bases and the V segment lost 7 bases, leaving 1 base of the junction unmatched. The CDR3 DNA sequence: TGTGCCAGCGGGACAGGGCCCTACGAGCAGTACTTC. Amino acid sequence: CASGTGPYEQYF.

The chain recombines TRBV4-2 with TRBJ1-5; D might be TRBD1 (5 bases). CDR1 is LGHNA and CDR2 is YNFKEQ in the germline V gene. V lost 2 bases and J 7 bases, leaving 15 bases between the germline ends. The length of the CDR3 is 15 residues. CDR3 amino acids: CASSQTLGAGQPQHF. The CDR3 nucleotides read TGTGCCAGCAGCCAAACTCTCGGGGCGGGGCAGCCCCAGCATTTT.

The chain employs TRBV7-9 and TRBJ1-1; D unresolved. This CDR3 is built from 15 residues. The V gene's germline CDR1 is SEHNR and CDR2 FQNEAQ (reference sequence). V dropped 4 bases and J dropped 1 base, with 13 bases sitting between them. CDR3 nucleotide sequence: TGTGCCAGCAGCTCCACGTTCTGGGAGAACACTGAAGCTTTCTTT. Translating gives CASSSTFWENTEAFF.

The CDR3 DNA is TGCGCCAGCAGCCAAGTCGCACCCGGGGAGCTGTTTTTT. Its translation is CASSQVAPGELFF. The chain combines TRBV4-3 with TRBJ2-2; D is unclear. CDR1 and CDR2 (germline): LGHNA, YSLEER. This CDR3 has 13 residues. V gave up 1 base and J gave up 6 bases, with 6 bases separating them.

The rearrangement joins TRBV20-1 to TRBJ1-1, with no clear D. Trimming cost V 5 bases and J 1 base, with 17 bases left between them. Germline V gene data show CDR1 as DFQATT and CDR2 as SNEGSKA (reference sequence). The CDR3 extends over 15 amino acids. In DNA, the CDR3 is TGCAGTGCTTGGGCAATAGATAAACCGAACACTGAAGCTTTCTTT. As protein: CSAWAIDKPNTEAFF.

This clonotype occurred once. The chain combines TRBV5-1 with TRBJ1-1; D uncertain. The CDR3 has 15 residues. V was shortened by 4 bases and J by 5 bases, with 18 bases between the two germline ends. The germline V gene encodes CDR1 SGHRS and CDR2 YFSETQ. In DNA, the CDR3 is TGCGCCAGCAGCCCCCACAGAAGCGAGGCGACTGAAGCTTTCTTT. Its protein product is CASSPHRSEATEAFF.

This clonotype showed up just once. This chain links TRBV25-1 with TRBJ1-1; no reliable D call. Trimming cost V 0 bases and J 11 bases, with 10 bases left between them. CDR3 length: 12 residues. Germline V lookup: CDR1 MGHDK, CDR2 SYGVNS. The CDR3 bases are TGTGCCAGCAGTGAATATGTGGGCTTGGCTTTCTTT. It yields the protein CASSEYVGLAFF.

The chain joins TRBV7-9 to TRBJ1-5, with D perhaps matching TRBD1 (5 bases). CDR1 and CDR2 from the germline V gene are SEHNR and FQNEAQ (reference sequence). There are 14 residues in the CDR3. Trimming stripped 3 bases from V and 4 bases from J, with 10 bases between. CDR3 in DNA: TGTGCCAGCAGCTTGGAGACAGTAAATCAGCCCCAGCATTTT. Translating it yields CASSLETVNQPQHF.

This clonotype was seen once. This chain uses TRBV20-1 with TRBJ2-3; 15 nucleotides match TRBD2. V lost 5 bases and J lost 4; bases outside the gene matches: 10. The CDR3 totals 17 residues. Germline V gene data show CDR1 as DFQATT and CDR2 as SNEGSKA (reference sequence). For the CDR3, the DNA is TGCAGTGCTGGACTAGCGGGGGGGCTCACTAGCCCAGATACGCAGTATTTT. Protein product: CSAGLAGGLTSPDTQYF.

The J gene is TRBJ1-2, the V gene TRBV29-1, with 8 bases lining up with TRBD1. This CDR3 comprises 13 residues. V trimming: 5 bases; J trimming: 4 bases; junction bases outside the gene matches: 6. Germline V gene sequence: CDR1 SQVTM, CDR2 ANQGSEA. CDR3 sequence: CSVSGGDSYGYTF. Here the CDR3 DNA reads TGCAGCGTTTCAGGGGGCGATTCCTATGGCTACACCTTC.

The chain carries TRBV7-8 and TRBJ2-1; D ambiguous. This CDR3 has 15 amino acids. Per germline, CDR1 SGHVS and CDR2 FQNEAQ. The V gene lost 10 bases and the J gene lost 3 bases, with 19 bases spanning the gap. The CDR3 reads CATLPEDQFYNEQFF. The CDR3 nucleotides read TGTGCCACCCTCCCGGAAGATCAGTTCTACAATGAGCAGTTCTTC. Variable domain in full (rest from reference TRBV7-8 and TRBJ2-1): GAGVSQSPRYKVAKRGQDVALRCDPISGHVSLFWYQQALGQGPEFLTYFQNEAQLDKSGLPSDRFFAERPEGSVSTLKIQRTQQEDSAVYLCATLPEDQFYNEQFFGPGTRLTVL.

The chain uses TRBV20-1 and TRBJ2-7; TRBD2 agrees at 9 bases. The CDR3 extends over 17 amino acids. Germline CDR1 DFQATT, CDR2 SNEGSKA (reference sequence). J gave up 3 bases and V 0 bases, and 12 bases lay outside the gene matches. The chain's CDR3 is CSARDRLAASLIYEQYF. Written as DNA, the CDR3 is TGCAGTGCTAGAGATCGACTAGCGGCCTCCCTAATCTACGAGCAGTACTTC.

This chain uses TRBV4-3 with TRBJ2-6, with D possibly TRBD1 on 5 matching bases. This CDR3 is 16 amino acids long. Germline CDR1 reads LGHNA; CDR2 reads YSLEER. Trimming took off 4 bases at V and 4 bases at J, with 14 bases between the two ends. The CDR3 nucleotides read TGCGCCAGCAGCCCCAAGCAGGGTACCGGGGCCAACGTCCTGACTTTC. It yields the protein CASSPKQGTGANVLTF.

This clonotype was counted between two and nine times. This chain uses TRBV4-3 with TRBJ2-7; weak D call: TRBD2 (5 bases). The V gene's germline CDR1 is LGHNA and CDR2 YSLEER. CDR3 length: 15 amino acids. V was pared by 1 base and J by 2 bases, with 12 bases between. CDR3 residues: CASSQGRGGAYEQYF. The CDR3 region has the DNA TGCGCCAGCAGCCAAGGACGGGGTGGGGCCTACGAGCAGTACTTC.

V usage is TRBV13 and J usage is TRBJ1-2; 11 bases fit TRBD1. Germline V gives CDR1 PRHDT, CDR2 FYEKMQ (reference sequence). V was clipped by 3 bases and J by 8 bases; unmatched bases: 5. CDR3 length equals 14 residues. CDR3 sequence: CASSLGQGVEGYTF. The CDR3 DNA reads as TGTGCCAGCAGCTTGGGACAGGGGGTAGAAGGCTACACCTTC.

The chain joins TRBV2 to TRBJ2-7; the D gene could be TRBD1 or TRBD2 (5 bases each). The length of the CDR3 is 15 residues. V lost 6 bases and J 1 base, leaving 16 bases between the germline ends. Germline V gene data show CDR1 as SNHLY and CDR2 as FYNNEI. The CDR3 here is CASRDPGTESYEQYF. CDR3 nucleotide sequence: TGTGCCAGCAGGGATCCCGGGACGGAATCCTACGAGCAGTACTTC.

The chain links TRBV4-3 to TRBJ2-7, with a possible D match to TRBD1 (6 bases). Germline lookup yields CDR1 LGHNA and CDR2 YSLEER. The V gene lost 0 bases and the J gene lost 0 bases, with 12 bases spanning the gap. CDR3 length equals 16 residues. As DNA, the CDR3 is TGCGCCAGCAGCCAAGATTTTACAGGGAGCTCCTACGAGCAGTACTTC. This codes for CASSQDFTGSSYEQYF.